Described below is a single T cell receptor (beta chain) sequence and its context. The data originate from a study of blood T cell repertoires in COVID-19. Whole-study context: Samples of COVID-19 (acute and convalescent) were obtained from the United States, Italy and Spain.

The repertoire was sequenced with immunoSEQ multiplex PCR; TCRdb's copy has only in-frame clones and lacks some. The data show 150,000 or so clones, roughly four fifths seen once. The sequenced sample was peripheral blood. The TCR originated in a woman in her 50s with active or convalescent COVID-19.

CDR3 protein: CASSIGGTSPLHF. The CDR3 DNA follows: TGTGCCAGTAGTATCGGGGGTACCTCACCCCTCCACTTT. The rearrangement links TRBV19 to TRBJ1-6, with TRBD1 as a possible D gene (5 bases). V lost 3 bases and J 10 bases, leaving 10 bases between the germline ends. The length of the CDR3 is 13 residues. CDR1 is LNHDA, CDR2 SQIVND, per germline (reference sequence).